The entry that follows covers one T cell receptor (beta chain) sequence. The antigen remains unidentified. Germline V lookup: CDR1 MNHNS, CDR2 SASEGT. Deletions cut 4 bases from V and 6 bases from J, with 15 bases between. The CDR3 is 15 amino acids. This entry is derived from a study of OX40 agonist ivuxolimab in advanced cancers. Findings of the study overall: Undetermined was the antigen specificity of the expanded peripheral T cells.

Libraries were prepared by immunoSEQ multiplex PCR; TCRdb keeps only in-frame clonotypes and omits some of them. The profile covers 20,000 or so clones, with about four fifths appearing a single time and under 35% taken by the ten largest. The sequencing used CD4+ or CD8+ T cells sorted from blood, collected in a trial of the OX40 agonist ivuxolimab. The rearrangement links TRBV6-1 to TRBJ2-2; a weak D match, TRBD1 (6 bases). The TCR was taken from an adult with an advanced solid tumor such as melanoma, head and neck, liver or kidney cancer. The CDR3 loop is CASSVGHRAPGELFF. CDR3 bases: TGTGCCAGCAGTGTGGGGCACAGGGCTCCCGGGGAGCTGTTTTTT.